This is a list of T cell receptor beta chains from one sample in a study of blood T cell repertoires in COVID-19. Data came from immunoSEQ multiplex PCR; TCRdb stores just in-frame clones and leaves some out. This sample has around 220,000 clones, with roughly 76% found just once. The sample taken for sequencing was peripheral blood. The receptor source for this set is a human donor in a cohort sampled during active COVID-19. The CDR3 runs from the conserved cysteine through the conserved F or W. The D gene is left open where the match is weak. The listing skips clone size in some rows; elsewhere it reads once, few, many or a size class.

V gene: TRBV5-1; clone size: NA; J gene: TRBJ2-7; D gene: NA; CDR3 DNA: TGCGCCAGCAGCTTGGTATTTCCAGGGTCAGGATCGCGGGGCTACGAGCAGTACTTC; CDR3 protein: CASSLVFPGSGSRGYEQYF
V gene: TRBV30; clone size: NA; J gene: TRBJ2-7; D gene: NA; CDR3 DNA: TGTGCCTGGAGTGAGTCCCGGAGGGAGCAGTACTTC; CDR3 protein: CAWSESRREQYF
V gene: TRBV6-5; clone size: few; J gene: TRBJ2-7; D gene: TRBD1; CDR3 DNA: TGTGCCAGCAGAGGGACAGACTCCTACGAGCAGTACTTC; CDR3 protein: CASRGTDSYEQYF
V gene: TRBV7-3; clone size: NA; J gene: TRBJ2-5; D gene: NA; CDR3 DNA: TGTGCCAGCAGCCCCGGGACACACCAAGAGACCCAGTACTTC; CDR3 protein: CASSPGTHQETQYF
V gene: TRBV5-4; clone size: NA; J gene: TRBJ2-6; D gene: TRBD2; CDR3 DNA: TGTGCCTTCCAACCCGGGCAGGGACTAGTAAGGCCCTCTGGGGCCAACGTCCTGACTTTC; CDR3 protein: CAFQPGQGLVRPSGANVLTF
V gene: TRBV7-2; clone size: few; J gene: TRBJ1-1; D gene: NA; CDR3 DNA: TGTGCCAGCAGCTTACGAGGGAACACTGAAGCTTTCTTT; CDR3 protein: CASSLRGNTEAFF
V gene: TRBV7-9; clone size: NA; J gene: TRBJ1-1; D gene: TRBD1; CDR3 DNA: TGTGCCAGCACTTCCGGGACAGGGGTTAGGTACACTGAAGCTTTCTTT; CDR3 protein: CASTSGTGVRYTEAFF
V gene: TRBV7-2; clone size: NA; J gene: TRBJ2-5; D gene: NA; CDR3 DNA: TGTGCCAGCAGCACGGGGATCCAAGAGACCCAGTACTTC; CDR3 protein: CASSTGIQETQYF
V gene: TRBV23-1; clone size: NA; J gene: TRBJ2-4; D gene: TRBD1; CDR3 DNA: TGCGCCAGCAGTCAATCACGGGACAGGGATTTTTCATCTTGGGCCAAAAACATTCAGTACTTC; CDR3 protein: CASSQSRDRDFSSWAKNIQYF
V gene: TRBV9; clone size: NA; J gene: TRBJ2-3; D gene: TRBD2; CDR3 DNA: TGTGCCAGCAGCGCCTTAGCGGGAGAGTGGGGCACAGATACGCAGTATTTT; CDR3 protein: CASSALAGEWGTDTQYF
V gene: TRBV28; clone size: NA; J gene: TRBJ2-1; D gene: NA; CDR3 DNA: TGTGCCAGCAGTTACCCATCCCAGGGTAGCTCCTACAATGAGCAGTTCTTC; CDR3 protein: CASSYPSQGSSYNEQFF
V gene: TRBV2; clone size: NA; J gene: TRBJ2-1; D gene: NA; CDR3 DNA: TGTGCCAGCAGTGAGATGAGCTCCTACAATGAGCAGTTCTTC; CDR3 protein: CASSEMSSYNEQFF
V gene: TRBV27; clone size: NA; J gene: TRBJ1-6; D gene: NA; CDR3 DNA: TGTGCCAGCAGTTTCGAGAGGAGCTCCTATAATTCACCCCTCCACTTT; CDR3 protein: CASSFERSSYNSPLHF
V gene: TRBV4-3; clone size: few; J gene: TRBJ1-1; D gene: NA; CDR3 DNA: TGCGCCAGCAGCAAGGGCGGGACTTTGAACACTGAAGCTTTCTTT; CDR3 protein: CASSKGGTLNTEAFF
V gene: TRBV4-2; clone size: few; J gene: TRBJ1-1; D gene: TRBD1; CDR3 DNA: TGTGCCAGCAGCCAAGACCCCGGGACAGGGAACACTGAAGCTTTCTTT; CDR3 protein: CASSQDPGTGNTEAFF
V gene: TRBV7-9; clone size: few; J gene: TRBJ2-7; D gene: NA; CDR3 DNA: TGTGCCAGCAGCTTCACTAGAGGGCCGTACGAGCAGTACTTC; CDR3 protein: CASSFTRGPYEQYF
V gene: TRBV7-9; clone size: NA; J gene: TRBJ1-1; D gene: NA; CDR3 DNA: TGTGCCAGCAGCTTATCCCAAGCGAACACTGAAGCTTTCTTT; CDR3 protein: CASSLSQANTEAFF
V gene: TRBV5-6; clone size: NA; J gene: TRBJ2-7; D gene: TRBD1; CDR3 DNA: TGTGCCAGCAGCCGACAGGGGTTTACCTACGAGCAGTACTTC; CDR3 protein: CASSRQGFTYEQYF
V gene: TRBV5-8; clone size: NA; J gene: TRBJ1-4; D gene: TRBD1; CDR3 DNA: TGTGCCAGCAGCCCAGGGGGCCCTAATGAAAAACTGTTTTTT; CDR3 protein: CASSPGGPNEKLFF
V gene: TRBV19; clone size: few; J gene: TRBJ2-7; D gene: NA; CDR3 DNA: TGTGCCAGTAGTACAGGGCCTTCGCGGGAGCAGTACTTC; CDR3 protein: CASSTGPSREQYF
V gene: TRBV19; clone size: NA; J gene: TRBJ2-7; D gene: TRBD2; CDR3 DNA: TGTGCCAGTAGTACGACTAGCGGAGCCTACGAGCAGTACTTC; CDR3 protein: CASSTTSGAYEQYF
V gene: TRBV10-3; clone size: NA; J gene: TRBJ1-2; D gene: NA; CDR3 DNA: TGTGCCATCAGTGAGTCGGGCAGCCGATTCTATGGCTACACCTTC; CDR3 protein: CAISESGSRFYGYTF
V gene: TRBV28; clone size: NA; J gene: TRBJ1-3; D gene: TRBD1; CDR3 DNA: TGTGCCAGCAGTTTCAGGGACAGGGTGAACACCATATATTTT; CDR3 protein: CASSFRDRVNTIYF
V gene: TRBV7-2; clone size: NA; J gene: TRBJ1-3; D gene: NA; CDR3 DNA: TGTGCCAGCAGCTTAGGGGGCGGAAACACCATATATTTT; CDR3 protein: CASSLGGGNTIYF
V gene: TRBV3-1/TRBV3-2; clone size: NA; J gene: TRBJ2-7; D gene: TRBD2; CDR3 DNA: TGTGCCAGCAGCCGCCACCCAACTAGCGGGAGGGCCTACGAGCAGTACTTC; CDR3 protein: CASSRHPTSGRAYEQYF
V gene: TRBV27; clone size: NA; J gene: TRBJ1-3; D gene: NA; CDR3 DNA: TGTGCCAGCAGTTCTCCTCGGGGAAACACCATATATTTT; CDR3 protein: CASSSPRGNTIYF
V gene: TRBV5-6; clone size: NA; J gene: TRBJ1-1; D gene: NA; CDR3 DNA: TGTGCCAGCAGCTGGGTCTCAGAGGACACTGAAGCTTTCTTT; CDR3 protein: CASSWVSEDTEAFF
V gene: TRBV18; clone size: NA; J gene: TRBJ2-7; D gene: TRBD2; CDR3 DNA: TGTGCCAGCTCACCGCCTAGCGGTCATTCCTACGAGCAGTACTTC; CDR3 protein: CASSPPSGHSYEQYF
V gene: TRBV15; clone size: once; J gene: TRBJ1-3; D gene: NA; CDR3 DNA: TGTGCCACCAGCAGAGTACTCGAAAACACCATATATTTT; CDR3 protein: CATSRVLENTIYF
V gene: TRBV2; clone size: few; J gene: TRBJ2-1; D gene: TRBD2; CDR3 DNA: TGTGCCAGCAAGGTAGCGGGAGGGCCCAATGAGCAGTTCTTC; CDR3 protein: CASKVAGGPNEQFF
V gene: TRBV27; clone size: NA; J gene: TRBJ2-7; D gene: NA; CDR3 DNA: TGTGCCAGCAGTTTATCGAGGGGGGGAGGACTCTATAGCTCCTACGAGCAGTACTTC; CDR3 protein: CASSLSRGGGLYSSYEQYF
V gene: TRBV6-5; clone size: once; J gene: TRBJ2-4; D gene: TRBD1; CDR3 DNA: TGTGCCAGTACCGAGGGACAGCTCAACATTCAGTACTTC; CDR3 protein: CASTEGQLNIQYF
V gene: TRBV10-3; clone size: NA; J gene: TRBJ2-3; D gene: NA; CDR3 DNA: TGTGCCATCAATCAGGGGCCAGATACGCAGTATTTT; CDR3 protein: CAINQGPDTQYF
V gene: TRBV30; clone size: once; J gene: TRBJ2-7; D gene: NA; CDR3 DNA: TGTGCCTGGACCCAGGATTCGATCTCCTACGAGCAGTACTTC; CDR3 protein: CAWTQDSISYEQYF
V gene: TRBV27; clone size: once; J gene: TRBJ2-7; D gene: TRBD2; CDR3 DNA: TGTGCCAGCAGTTACTCTAGCGGGAGTGCTTCCTACGAGCAGTACTTC; CDR3 protein: CASSYSSGSASYEQYF
V gene: TRBV2; clone size: few; J gene: TRBJ1-5; D gene: TRBD1; CDR3 DNA: TGTGCCAGCAGGGGACAGGTGAGCAATCAGCCCCAGCATTTT; CDR3 protein: CASRGQVSNQPQHF
V gene: TRBV4-2; clone size: once; J gene: TRBJ2-1; D gene: TRBD2; CDR3 DNA: TGTGCCAGCAGCCAAGATGAGGCCAGACTAGCGGGATACAATGAGCAGTTCTTC; CDR3 protein: CASSQDEARLAGYNEQFF
V gene: TRBV4-3; clone size: NA; J gene: TRBJ2-7; D gene: NA; CDR3 DNA: TGCGCCAGCAGCCAAGTTTTTTCAGGGTTCCACGAGCAGTACTTC; CDR3 protein: CASSQVFSGFHEQYF
V gene: TRBV7-9; clone size: NA; J gene: TRBJ1-1; D gene: NA; CDR3 DNA: TGTGCCAGCAGCTTAGGGCGATTCAGGGAGGGGGCTTTCTTT; CDR3 protein: CASSLGRFREGAFF
V gene: TRBV6-6; clone size: once; J gene: TRBJ2-7; D gene: NA; CDR3 DNA: TGTGCCAGCAGTAGGACAGAAAACTACGAGCAGTACTTC; CDR3 protein: CASSRTENYEQYF
V gene: TRBV5-4; clone size: NA; J gene: TRBJ2-7; D gene: TRBD2; CDR3 DNA: TGTGCCAGCAGCTGGACTAGCGGTTCGAGCTCCTACGAGCAGTACTTC; CDR3 protein: CASSWTSGSSSYEQYF
V gene: TRBV28; clone size: NA; J gene: TRBJ2-7; D gene: NA; CDR3 DNA: TGTGCCAGCAGTATGGGGCAGATTTACGAGCAGTACTTC; CDR3 protein: CASSMGQIYEQYF
V gene: TRBV28; clone size: NA; J gene: TRBJ2-7; D gene: NA; CDR3 DNA: TGTGCCAGCAGTTTATTGAGGGAAGGCTCCTACGAGCAGTACTTC; CDR3 protein: CASSLLREGSYEQYF
V gene: TRBV20-1; clone size: NA; J gene: TRBJ2-7; D gene: TRBD2; CDR3 DNA: TGCAGTGCTAGTATCCTAGCGGGGGGTTACGAGCAGTACTTC; CDR3 protein: CSASILAGGYEQYF
V gene: TRBV5-8; clone size: few; J gene: TRBJ2-7; D gene: NA; CDR3 DNA: TGTGCCAGCAGCATCTCGGTCCAAAGCGAGCAGTACTTC; CDR3 protein: CASSISVQSEQYF
V gene: TRBV7-9; clone size: NA; J gene: TRBJ1-1; D gene: NA; CDR3 DNA: TGTGCCAGCAGCTTTGAAGTCTCGGACACTGAAGCTTTCTTT; CDR3 protein: CASSFEVSDTEAFF
V gene: TRBV19; clone size: NA; J gene: TRBJ1-4; D gene: TRBD1; CDR3 DNA: TGTGCCAGTAGTATAGCCCTCACAGGGGACGGACTGTTTTTT; CDR3 protein: CASSIALTGDGLFF
V gene: TRBV21-1; clone size: NA; J gene: TRBJ2-7; D gene: NA; CDR3 DNA: TGTGCCAGCAGCAAAGGTGTGGCGGGGGTCTTCCCCGAGCAGTACTTC; CDR3 protein: CASSKGVAGVFPEQYF